This T cell receptor beta chain was identified during a study of cytomegalovirus exposure and HLA in healthy donors. This clone was observed a few times. Its target is not known. Study results and caveats: The authors reported that TCR beta sequences could predict HLA-A and HLA-B alleles. These predictions were accurate for most subjects in the first cohort. By HLA locus, TCR association rates varied in a later analysis, with DRB1 showing the most and HLA-C the fewest.

V lost 11 bases, J lost 0 bases, and 12 bases lay in between. This CDR3 contains 13 residues. In germline, CDR1 is MDHEN, CDR2 SYDVKM. Researchers ran the PCR with 60 Vbeta and 13 Jbeta primers. Study processing details: Counted up in a later analysis, unique TCR beta chains came to roughly 80 million, with about 9.9 million shared. Here immunoSEQ multiplex PCR was the method, and the copy in TCRdb shows in-frame clones only, minus some. V and J calls and clone size follow that table, whereas D and trimming were derived from the DNA. The data hold 110,000 to 150,000 clones, with about 70% observed a single time.

The source is a woman aged 55-69 years in good health and CMV-seropositive. Sequenced input: PBMCs. The V gene is TRBV28, the J gene TRBJ2-3, with a weak D call TRBD1 (6 bases). As DNA, the CDR3 is TGTGCCTACGGGACACCGAGCACAGATACGCAGTATTTT. Its translation: CAYGTPSTDTQYF.